The clone carrying this T cell receptor beta chain appeared a single time. Its specificity is unknown. The data were obtained in a study of T cell repertoires in cytomegalovirus infection. Turning to the study itself: Both a matching HLA type and CMV infection were indicated by public TCR beta signatures. Study findings and constraints: Clonotype analysis showed dominance of the ex vivo response by HLA-C-restricted CMV-specific TCR beta clonotypes.

TCRdb re-derived calls from the reads in MiXCR, one entry per CDR3 protein. This table holds 740,000 or so distinct CDR3 sequences, 35% to 40% found once. The CDR3 spans 16 residues. V was pared by 3 bases and J by 0 bases, with 5 bases of the junction left unmatched. Germline CDR1 reads SGDLS; CDR2 reads YYNGEE. The sequence was collected from a human donor in good health (CMV status not recorded). Some clones in this sample may be carry-over from other donors' samples. The specimen was PBMCs. The V gene is TRBV9, the J gene TRBJ2-7, with 11 bases matching TRBD2. CDR3 in DNA: TGTGCCAGCAGCGCCTTAGCGGGGGGGGCCTCCTACGAGCAGTACTTC. Encoded protein: CASSALAGGASYEQYF.